The 4 T cell receptor beta chains reported below all come from one sample, sequenced in a study of OX40 agonist ivuxolimab in advanced cancers. Generated by immunoSEQ multiplex PCR, the TCRdb table keeps only in-frame clones and is missing some. The data contain 90,000 to 100,000 clones, 80% to 90% of them singletons. The specimen comprised CD4+ or CD8+ T cells sorted from blood, sampled in a trial of the OX40 agonist ivuxolimab. These receptors all stem from an adult with an advanced solid tumor such as melanoma, head and neck, liver or kidney cancer.

The J gene is TRBJ1-1, the V gene TRBV29-1, with D unclear. The CDR3 runs to 11 residues. Germline V gene lookup returns CDR1 SQVTM and CDR2 ANQGSEA. V was shortened by 6 bases and J by 5 bases, with 10 bases between the two germline ends. This chain's CDR3 is CSVPRGTEAFF. In DNA, the CDR3 is TGCAGCGTACCCCGGGGAACTGAAGCTTTCTTT.

This rearrangement joins TRBV28 to TRBJ2-2; 9 positions match TRBD2. Per germline, CDR1 MDHEN and CDR2 SYDVKM. The CDR3 is made up of 16 amino acids. The junction had 9 bases not matched to a gene; V was cut back by 5 bases and J by 5 bases. CDR3 in amino acids: CASSPFSGSRTGELFF. CDR3 nucleotides: TGTGCCAGCAGTCCGTTTAGCGGGAGTAGGACCGGGGAGCTGTTTTTT.

This clone is a singleton in its sample. The genes are TRBV30 and TRBJ2-2; D is possibly TRBD1 (5 bases). V was cut by 4 bases and J by 1 base, with 16 bases left in between. The CDR3 totals 16 residues. Germline lookup yields CDR1 GTSNPN and CDR2 SVGIG (reference sequence). The DNA of the CDR3 is TGTGCCTGGACCCCCACAGGTAGGGGGAACACCGGGGAGCTGTTTTTT. Its translation: CAWTPTGRGNTGELFF.

CDR3 sequence reads: CASSLGQGVNEQYF. In DNA, the CDR3 is TGCGCCAGCAGCTTGGGACAGGGAGTCAACGAGCAGTACTTC. V usage is TRBV5-1 and J usage is TRBJ2-7; 7 positions agree with TRBD1. The trim removed 0 bases at V and 5 bases at J, leaving 5 bases unmatched. Germline CDR1 and CDR2: SGHRS and YFSETQ. The CDR3 loop spans 14 amino acids.